This TCR beta chain is from a study of blood T cell repertoires in COVID-19. Whole-study context: COVID-19 samples from acute and convalescent phases originated in the United States, Italy and Spain. PBMCs, B-cell-depleted T cells, or T cells provided the cDNA or gDNA that made up the material.

Those enrolled in Seattle joined during active infection and were followed longitudinally afterward. Under the authors' procedure: It was from reference gene primer amplification that nucleated cell counts were estimated. Profiled with immunoSEQ multiplex PCR; TCRdb holds only in-frame clones, not every one. That table is the source of V, J and clone size, and D and trimming were worked out from the DNA. Of 150,000 to 250,000 clones listed, 94% are singletons. The germline V gene encodes CDR1 SGHAT and CDR2 FQNNGV. Trimming removed 4 bases from V and 7 bases from J, with 14 bases in between. The CDR3 sequence is 15 residues long.

This clonotype was obtained from a man younger than 40 with COVID-19, enrolled during active disease. The chain couples TRBV11-2 to TRBJ1-6; the D is unclear. Source material: peripheral blood. CDR3 sequence reads: CASSYSGPRNSPLHF. The CDR3 DNA is TGTGCCAGCAGCTACAGCGGACCGCGGAATTCACCCCTCCACTTT.